What follows describes a single T cell receptor (beta chain). Its antigen is undetermined. The sample originates from a study of shared clonotypes between healthy human individuals. Study results and limitations: Sorted-subset samples were not fully sequenced, rarefaction indicated. Roughly 5% of naive CD4 clonotypes were common to several donors.

Terminally differentiated effector memory CD45RA+ cells were excluded by CCR7 positive selection of CD45RO-negative cells. This CDR3 comprises 16 residues. Looked up from germline, CDR1 is SGDLS and CDR2 is YYNGEE. After removal of 3 bases from V and 7 bases from J, the junction contained 13 bases not matched to a gene. Under the authors' procedure: Without quality scores, immunoSEQ junctional reads could not be filtered like full-length reads. Method: immunoSEQ multiplex PCR; TCRdb's copy keeps in-frame clones and lacks some. The V and J calls and clone size were taken over from that table, and D and trimming were inferred from the DNA. The sample lists some 740,000 clones, about 92% seen once, with about 25% in the top ten.

This receptor was identified in a man younger than 40 in good health. The chain carries TRBV9 and TRBJ2-1; 7 nucleotides match TRBD2. Material for sequencing was naive CD8+ T cells sorted from blood. The CDR3 here is CASSGGGLEGGNEQFF. CDR3 nucleotide sequence: TGTGCCAGCAGCGGAGGAGGACTAGAGGGAGGGAATGAGCAGTTCTTC.